This T cell receptor (beta chain) derives from a study of T-cell reconstitution after alpha-beta-depleted transplantation in children. Regarding the study as a whole: Alpha-beta T cells present about two months after transplant were reported to originate from several hundred expanded graft clones. Recipient T cells and thymic progenitors that survived were the source of the high TCRbeta diversity seen at day 60 in some patients.

Worth noting for this clonotype: The antigen is unknown.

Trimming cost V 2 bases and J 4 bases; bases outside gene matches: 10. The germline CDR1 and CDR2 sequences are SGHRS and YFSETQ. The CDR3 loop spans 16 amino acids. The library targeted TCRbeta and was prepared with unique molecular identifiers. Each CDR3 protein is one row after TCRdb ran MiXCR on the PCR reads. Of about 980,000 distinct CDR3 sequences listed, about 31% are singletons. V gene TRBV5-1 combines with J gene TRBJ2-5; TRBD2 matches at 8 bases. The TCR sequence derives from a boy under three years old who had a stem cell transplant for SCID, so the T cells may come from the graft donor. Specimen: PBMCs, mostly from graft donor cells, collected 360 days after TCRalphabeta/CD19-depleted stem cell transplant. CDR3 residues: CASSFRGTRGPETQYF. In nucleotides, the CDR3 is TGCGCCAGCAGCTTCCGAGGGACTAGAGGCCCAGAGACCCAGTACTTC.